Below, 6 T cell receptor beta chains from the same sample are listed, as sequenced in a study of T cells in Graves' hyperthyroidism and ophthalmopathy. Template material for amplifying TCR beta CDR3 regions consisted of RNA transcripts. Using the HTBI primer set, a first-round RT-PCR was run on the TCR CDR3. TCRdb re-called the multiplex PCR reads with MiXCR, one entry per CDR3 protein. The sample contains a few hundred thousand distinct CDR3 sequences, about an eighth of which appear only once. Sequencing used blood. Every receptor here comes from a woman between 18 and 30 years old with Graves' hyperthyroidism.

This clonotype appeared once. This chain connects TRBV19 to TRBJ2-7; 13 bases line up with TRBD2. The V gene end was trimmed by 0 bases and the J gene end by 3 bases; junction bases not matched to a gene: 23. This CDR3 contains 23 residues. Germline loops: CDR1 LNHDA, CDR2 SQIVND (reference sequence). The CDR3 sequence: CASSIDLVQPRVTSGRAGYEQYF. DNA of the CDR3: TGTGCCAGTAGTATAGATCTAGTACAGCCCCGTGTCACTAGCGGGAGGGCCGGCTACGAGCAGTACTTC.

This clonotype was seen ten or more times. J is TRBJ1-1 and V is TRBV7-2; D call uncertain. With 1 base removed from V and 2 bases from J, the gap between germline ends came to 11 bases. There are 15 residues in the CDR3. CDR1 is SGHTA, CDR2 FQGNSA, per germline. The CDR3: CASSLVGGKNTEAFF. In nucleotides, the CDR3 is TGTGCCAGCAGCTTAGTCGGCGGAAAAAACACTGAAGCTTTCTTT.

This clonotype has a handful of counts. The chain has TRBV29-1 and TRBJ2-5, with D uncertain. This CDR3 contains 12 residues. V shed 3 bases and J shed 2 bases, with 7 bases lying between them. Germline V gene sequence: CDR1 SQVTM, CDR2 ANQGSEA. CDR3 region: CSVDYSQETQYF. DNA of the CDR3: TGCAGCGTTGATTATTCTCAAGAGACCCAGTACTTC.

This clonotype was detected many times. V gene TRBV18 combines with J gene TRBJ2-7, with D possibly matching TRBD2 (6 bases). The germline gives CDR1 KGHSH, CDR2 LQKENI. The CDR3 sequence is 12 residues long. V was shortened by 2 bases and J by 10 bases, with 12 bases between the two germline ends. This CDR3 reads CASSPGASEQYF. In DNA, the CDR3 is TGTGCCAGCTCACCAGGGGCTAGCGAACAGTACTTC.

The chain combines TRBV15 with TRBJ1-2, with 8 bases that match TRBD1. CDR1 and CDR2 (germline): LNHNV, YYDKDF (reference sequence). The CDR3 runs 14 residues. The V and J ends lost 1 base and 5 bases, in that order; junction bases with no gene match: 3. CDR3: CATSRARTGYGYTF. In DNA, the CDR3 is TGTGCCACCAGCAGAGCTCGGACAGGGTATGGCTACACCTTC. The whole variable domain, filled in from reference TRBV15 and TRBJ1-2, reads DAMVIQNPRYQVTQFGKPVTLSCSQTLNHNVMYWYQQKSSQAPKLLFHYYDKDFNNEADTPDNFQSRRPNTSFCFLDIRSPGLGDTAMYLCATSRARTGYGYTFGSGTRLTVV.

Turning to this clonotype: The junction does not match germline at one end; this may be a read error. CDR3 coding DNA: TGTGCCGGCAGCCTCGGGTGGTCGTACGGTCAGCCCCAGCATTTT. Amino acid sequence: CAGSLGWSYGQPQHF. The V and J genes are TRBV5-6 and TRBJ1-5; D ambiguous. From germline, CDR1 is SGHDT and CDR2 YYEEEE. The CDR3 has 15 residues.